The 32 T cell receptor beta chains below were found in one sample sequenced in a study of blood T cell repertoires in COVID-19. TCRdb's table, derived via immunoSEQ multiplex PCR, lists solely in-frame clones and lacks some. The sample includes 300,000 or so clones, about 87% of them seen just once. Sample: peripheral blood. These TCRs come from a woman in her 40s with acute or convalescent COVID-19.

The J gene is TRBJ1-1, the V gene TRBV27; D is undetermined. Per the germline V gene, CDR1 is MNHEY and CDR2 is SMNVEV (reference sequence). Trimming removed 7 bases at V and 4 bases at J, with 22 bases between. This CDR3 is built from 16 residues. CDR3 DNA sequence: TGTGCCAGCACCCGCGGCGTGAACAGCGGCCCCACTGAAGCTTTCTTT. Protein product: CASTRGVNSGPTEAFF.

The CDR3 sequence is CASSPFQGKGEKLFF. As DNA, the CDR3 is TGTGCCAGCAGCCCATTTCAGGGGAAGGGTGAAAAACTGTTTTTT. The rearrangement links TRBV9 to TRBJ1-4; D perhaps matches TRBD1 (6 bases). Per germline, CDR1 SGDLS and CDR2 YYNGEE. The CDR3 totals 15 residues. V was clipped by 4 bases and J by 7 bases, with 17 bases between them.

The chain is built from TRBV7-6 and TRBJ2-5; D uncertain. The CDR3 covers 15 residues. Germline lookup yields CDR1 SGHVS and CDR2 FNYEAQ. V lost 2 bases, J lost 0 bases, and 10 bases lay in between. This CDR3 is CASSLSVEYQETQYF. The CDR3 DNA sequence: TGTGCCAGCAGCTTATCGGTGGAGTACCAAGAGACCCAGTACTTC. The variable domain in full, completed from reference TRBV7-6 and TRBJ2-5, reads GAGVSQSPRYKVTKRGQDVALRCDPISGHVSLYWYRQALGQGPEFLTYFNYEAQQDKSGLPNDRFSAERPEGSISTLTIQRTEQRDSAMYRCASSLSVEYQETQYFGPGTRLLVL.

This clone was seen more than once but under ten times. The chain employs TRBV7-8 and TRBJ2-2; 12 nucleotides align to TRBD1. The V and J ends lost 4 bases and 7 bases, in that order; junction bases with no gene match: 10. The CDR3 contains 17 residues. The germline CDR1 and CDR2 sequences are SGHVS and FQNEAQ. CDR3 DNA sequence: TGTGCCAGCAGCTCGGGACAGGGGGCCCTCCGGGTCGGGGAGCTGTTTTTT. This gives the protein CASSSGQGALRVGELFF.

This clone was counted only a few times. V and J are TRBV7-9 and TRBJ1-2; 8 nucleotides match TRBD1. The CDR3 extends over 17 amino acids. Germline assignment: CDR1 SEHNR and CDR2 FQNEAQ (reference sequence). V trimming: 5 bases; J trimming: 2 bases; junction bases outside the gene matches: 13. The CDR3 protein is CASSLGQGALLNYGYTF. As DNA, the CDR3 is TGTGCCAGCAGCCTTGGACAGGGAGCACTTTTGAACTATGGCTACACCTTC.

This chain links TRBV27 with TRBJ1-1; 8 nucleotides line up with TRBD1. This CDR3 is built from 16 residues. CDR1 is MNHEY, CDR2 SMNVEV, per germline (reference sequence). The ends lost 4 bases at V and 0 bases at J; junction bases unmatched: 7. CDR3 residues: CASSSRAGGLNTEAFF. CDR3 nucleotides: TGTGCCAGCAGTTCCCGGGCAGGGGGCCTGAACACTGAAGCTTTCTTT.

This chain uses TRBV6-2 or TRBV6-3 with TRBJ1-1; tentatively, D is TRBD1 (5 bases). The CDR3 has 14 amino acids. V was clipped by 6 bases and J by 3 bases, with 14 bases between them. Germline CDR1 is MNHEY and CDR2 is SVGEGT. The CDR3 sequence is CASSPRGGDTEAFF. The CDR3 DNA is TGTGCCAGCAGCCCCCGGGGGGGGGACACTGAAGCTTTCTTT.

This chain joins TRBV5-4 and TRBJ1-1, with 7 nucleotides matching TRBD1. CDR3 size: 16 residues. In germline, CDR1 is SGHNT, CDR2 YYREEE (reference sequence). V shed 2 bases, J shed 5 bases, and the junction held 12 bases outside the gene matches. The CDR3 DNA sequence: TGTGCCAGCAGCTTAACCGCGTCAGGGGGAAGGACTGAAGCTTTCTTT. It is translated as CASSLTASGGRTEAFF.

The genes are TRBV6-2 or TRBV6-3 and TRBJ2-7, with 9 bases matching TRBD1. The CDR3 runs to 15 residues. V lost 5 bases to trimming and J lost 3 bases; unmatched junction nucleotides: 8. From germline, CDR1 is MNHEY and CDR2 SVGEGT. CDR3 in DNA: TGTGCCAGCAGTGCCCCAGGACAGGGGATCTACGAGCAGTACGTC. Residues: CASSAPGQGIYEQYV.

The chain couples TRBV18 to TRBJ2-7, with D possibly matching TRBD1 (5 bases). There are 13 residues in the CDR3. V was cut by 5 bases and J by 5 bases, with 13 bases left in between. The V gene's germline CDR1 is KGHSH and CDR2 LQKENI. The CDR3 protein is CASSSPGFNEQYV. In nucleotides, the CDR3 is TGTGCCAGCTCATCTCCAGGGTTTAACGAGCAGTACGTC.

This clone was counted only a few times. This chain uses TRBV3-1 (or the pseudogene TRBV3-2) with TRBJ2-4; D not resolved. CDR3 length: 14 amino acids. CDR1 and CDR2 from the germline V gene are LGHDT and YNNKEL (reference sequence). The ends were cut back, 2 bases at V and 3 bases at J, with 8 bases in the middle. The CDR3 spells CASSQINLKNIQYF. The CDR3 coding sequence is TGTGCCAGCAGCCAAATAAATCTCAAAAACATTCAGTACTTC.

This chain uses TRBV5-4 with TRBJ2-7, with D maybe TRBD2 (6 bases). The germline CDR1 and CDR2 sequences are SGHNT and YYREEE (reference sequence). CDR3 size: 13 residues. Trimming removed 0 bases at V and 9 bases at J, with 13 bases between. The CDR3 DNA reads TGTGCCAGCAGCTTGGACGGACTGCGGGGGCAGTACGTC. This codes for CASSLDGLRGQYV.

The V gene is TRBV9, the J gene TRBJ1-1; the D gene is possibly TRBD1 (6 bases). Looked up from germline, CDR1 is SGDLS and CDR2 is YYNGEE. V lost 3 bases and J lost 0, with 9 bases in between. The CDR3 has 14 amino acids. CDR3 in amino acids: CASSARQVNTEAFF. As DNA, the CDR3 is TGTGCCAGCAGCGCCAGACAGGTGAACACTGAAGCTTTCTTT.

CDR3: CASRQGADTQYF. Here the CDR3 DNA reads TGTGCCAGCAGACAGGGGGCAGATACGCAGTATTTT. The chain is built from TRBV12-3 or TRBV12-4 and TRBJ2-3; 8 bases are a match to TRBD1. V shed 6 bases and J 4 bases; nucleotides not matched to a gene: 0. This CDR3 has 12 residues.

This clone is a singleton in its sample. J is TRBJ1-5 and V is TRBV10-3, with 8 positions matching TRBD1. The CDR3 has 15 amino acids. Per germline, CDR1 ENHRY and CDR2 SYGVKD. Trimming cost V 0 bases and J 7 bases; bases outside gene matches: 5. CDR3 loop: CAISESTRGRQPQHF. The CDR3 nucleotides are TGTGCCATCAGTGAGTCGACCAGGGGGCGACAGCCCCAGCATTTT.

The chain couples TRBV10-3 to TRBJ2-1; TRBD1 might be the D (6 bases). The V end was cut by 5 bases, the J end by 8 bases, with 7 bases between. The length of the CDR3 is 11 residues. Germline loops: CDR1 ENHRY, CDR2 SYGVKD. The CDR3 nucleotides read TGTGCCATCAGTTCAGGGGATGAGCAGTTCTTC. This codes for CAISSGDEQFF.

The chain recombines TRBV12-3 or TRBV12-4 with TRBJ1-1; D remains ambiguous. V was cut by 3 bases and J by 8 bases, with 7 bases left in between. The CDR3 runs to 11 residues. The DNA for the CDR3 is TGTGCCAGCAGTTTTGTCCGGGAAGCTTTCTTT. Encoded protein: CASSFVREAFF.

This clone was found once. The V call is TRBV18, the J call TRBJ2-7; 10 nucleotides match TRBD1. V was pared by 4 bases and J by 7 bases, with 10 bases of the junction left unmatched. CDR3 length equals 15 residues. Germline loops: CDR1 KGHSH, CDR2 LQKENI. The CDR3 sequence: CASSHGTGDLSEQYV. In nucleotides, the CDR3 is TGTGCCAGCTCACACGGGACAGGGGACCTTTCTGAGCAGTACGTC.

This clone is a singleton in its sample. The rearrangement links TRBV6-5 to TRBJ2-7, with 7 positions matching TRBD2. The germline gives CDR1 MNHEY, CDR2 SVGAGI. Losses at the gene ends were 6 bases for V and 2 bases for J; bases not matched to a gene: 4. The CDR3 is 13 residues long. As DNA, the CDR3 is TGTGCCAGCAGGCGGGAGCTAACCTACGAGCAGTACGTC. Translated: CASRRELTYEQYV.

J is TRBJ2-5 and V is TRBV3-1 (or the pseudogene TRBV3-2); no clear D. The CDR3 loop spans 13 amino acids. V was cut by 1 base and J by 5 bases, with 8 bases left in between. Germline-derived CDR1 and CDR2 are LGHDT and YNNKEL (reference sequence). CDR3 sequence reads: CASSQVTTETQYF. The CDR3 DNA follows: TGTGCCAGCAGCCAAGTCACTACCGAGACCCAGTACTTC.

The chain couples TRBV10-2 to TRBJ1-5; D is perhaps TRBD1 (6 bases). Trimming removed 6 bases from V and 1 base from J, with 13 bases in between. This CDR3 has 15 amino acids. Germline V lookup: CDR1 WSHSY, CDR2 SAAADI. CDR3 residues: CASRATGGSNQPQHF. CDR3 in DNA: TGCGCCAGCAGAGCGACAGGAGGAAGCAATCAGCCCCAGCATTTT.

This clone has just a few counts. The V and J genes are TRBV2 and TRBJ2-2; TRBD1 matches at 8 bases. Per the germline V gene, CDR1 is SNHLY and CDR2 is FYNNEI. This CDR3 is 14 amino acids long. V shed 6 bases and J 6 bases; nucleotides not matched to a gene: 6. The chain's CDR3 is CASRVQGASGELFF. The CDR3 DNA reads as TGTGCCAGCAGGGTCCAGGGGGCTTCCGGGGAGCTGTTTTTT.

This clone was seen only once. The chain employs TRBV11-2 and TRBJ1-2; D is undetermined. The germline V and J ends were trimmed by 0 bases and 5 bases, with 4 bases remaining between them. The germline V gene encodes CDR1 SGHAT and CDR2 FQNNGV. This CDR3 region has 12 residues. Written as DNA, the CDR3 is TGTGCCAGCAGCTTAGACCCTTATGGCTACACCTTC. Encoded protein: CASSLDPYGYTF.

As DNA, the CDR3 is TGTGCCAGTGCGTATTTTGGGACAGGGCCCACCGGGGAGCTGTTTTTT. Protein sequence: CASAYFGTGPTGELFF. The chain couples TRBV19 to TRBJ2-2, with 9 positions matching TRBD1. With V trimmed by 8 bases and J by 4 bases, 11 bases remained unmatched. Germline CDR1 LNHDA, CDR2 SQIVND (reference sequence). The CDR3 has 16 amino acids. The full variable domain, rest sourced from reference TRBV19 and TRBJ2-2, is DGGITQSPKYLFRKEGQNVTLSCEQNLNHDAMYWYRQDPGQGLRLIYYSQIVNDFQKGDIAEGYSVSREKKESFPLTVTSAQKNPTAFYLCASAYFGTGPTGELFFGEGSRLTVL.

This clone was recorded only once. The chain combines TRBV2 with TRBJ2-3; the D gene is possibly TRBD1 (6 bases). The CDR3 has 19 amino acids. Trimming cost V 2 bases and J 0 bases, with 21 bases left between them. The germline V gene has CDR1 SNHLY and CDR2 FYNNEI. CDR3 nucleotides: TGTGCCAGCAGTGAACCTTTGTGGGGGCGCCGTGCTAGCACAGATACGCAGTATTTT. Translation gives CASSEPLWGRRASTDTQYF.

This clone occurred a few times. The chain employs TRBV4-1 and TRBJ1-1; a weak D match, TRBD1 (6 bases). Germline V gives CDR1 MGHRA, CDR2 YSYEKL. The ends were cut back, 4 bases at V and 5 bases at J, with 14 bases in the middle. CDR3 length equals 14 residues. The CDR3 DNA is TGCGCCAGCAGCCCACCGGACAGCTGGACTGAAGCTTTCTTT. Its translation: CASSPPDSWTEAFF.

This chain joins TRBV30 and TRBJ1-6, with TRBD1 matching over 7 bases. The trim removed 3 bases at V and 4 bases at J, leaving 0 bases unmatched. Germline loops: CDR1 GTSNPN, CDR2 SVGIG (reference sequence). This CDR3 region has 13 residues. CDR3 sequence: CAWRGQYNSPLHF. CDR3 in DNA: TGTGCCTGGAGGGGACAGTATAATTCACCCCTCCACTTT.

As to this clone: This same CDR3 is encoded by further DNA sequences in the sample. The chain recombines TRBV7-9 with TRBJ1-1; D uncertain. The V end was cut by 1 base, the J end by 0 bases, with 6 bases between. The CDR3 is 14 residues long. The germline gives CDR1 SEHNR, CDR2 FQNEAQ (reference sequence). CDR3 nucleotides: TGTGCCAGCAGCTTAGTAACGGTGAACACTGAAGCTTTCTTT. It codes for CASSLVTVNTEAFF.

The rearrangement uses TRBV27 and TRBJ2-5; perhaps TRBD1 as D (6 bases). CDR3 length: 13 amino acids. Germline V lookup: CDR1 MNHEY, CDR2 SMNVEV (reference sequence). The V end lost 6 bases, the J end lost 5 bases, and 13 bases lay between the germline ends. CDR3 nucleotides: TGTGCCAGCAGAACGGACAGATTTGAGACCCAGTACTTC. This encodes CASRTDRFETQYF.

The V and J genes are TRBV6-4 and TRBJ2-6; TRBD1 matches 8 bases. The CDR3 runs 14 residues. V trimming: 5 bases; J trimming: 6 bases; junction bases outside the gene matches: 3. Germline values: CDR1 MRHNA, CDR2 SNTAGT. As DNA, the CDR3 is TGTGCCAGCAGTTCGGACAGGGCGGCCAACGTCCTGACTTTC. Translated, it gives CASSSDRAANVLTF.

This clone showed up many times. CDR3 protein: CASSRGQGVSGYTF. The DNA for the CDR3 is TGTGCCAGTAGTCGGGGACAGGGGGTATCTGGCTACACCTTC. V gene TRBV19 combines with J gene TRBJ1-2, with 11 nucleotides matching TRBD1. V trimming: 5 bases; J trimming: 7 bases; junction bases outside the gene matches: 6. Germline V gives CDR1 LNHDA, CDR2 SQIVND (reference sequence). The CDR3 totals 14 residues.

Here the CDR3 reads CATSIQAGTPTQYF. CDR3 bases: TGTGCCACCAGCATCCAAGCGGGGACCCCGACCCAGTACTTC. The V call is TRBV15, the J call TRBJ2-5; TRBD2 agrees at 7 bases. The CDR3 is 14 residues long. Germline V gene sequence: CDR1 LNHNV, CDR2 YYDKDF (reference sequence). Trimming at V came to 4 bases and at J to 7 bases, leaving 9 bases not matched to a gene.